This T cell receptor (beta chain) was recovered during a study of blood T cell repertoires in COVID-19. Whole-study context: Samples of COVID-19 (acute and convalescent) were obtained from the United States, Italy and Spain.

The protocol was immunoSEQ multiplex PCR, while the TCRdb copy is restricted to in-frame clones and leaves out a portion. Here the sample spans 100,000 or so clones, approximately 88% being singletons. The source is a man in his sixties with acute or convalescent COVID-19. Sequenced material: peripheral blood.

CDR3 sequence (DNA): TGCGCCAGCAGCTTGGGGGGCGTAAGGCAGTTCTTC. This codes for CASSLGGVRQFF. J is TRBJ2-1 and V is TRBV5-1, with D perhaps TRBD1 (5 bases). Trimming took off 0 bases at V and 12 bases at J, with 10 bases between the two ends. There are 12 residues in the CDR3. Germline CDR1 reads SGHRS; CDR2 reads YFSETQ.